This TCR beta chain was documented in a study of neurological immune-mediated disorders. As concerns this clonotype: A much more abundant neighbour one base away suggests this may be a read error.

TCRdb ran MiXCR on the 5' RACE reads and lists one entry per CDR3 protein. The table records about 45,000 distinct CDR3 sequences, 13% of them present only once. This CDR3 spans 15 amino acids. V shed 6 bases and J shed 5 bases, with 19 bases lying between them. Time point in this sample: longitudinal time-point 3. The TCR comes from a man aged 25 to 40 in good health. Sample: PBMCs. The V call is TRBV12-3 or TRBV12-4, the J call TRBJ2-5; tentative D call: TRBD2 (5 bases). The CDR3 sequence: CASSPGTTAAETQYF. The CDR3 DNA reads TGTGCCAGCAGCCCGGGAACCACGGCGGCGGAGACCCAGTACTTC.